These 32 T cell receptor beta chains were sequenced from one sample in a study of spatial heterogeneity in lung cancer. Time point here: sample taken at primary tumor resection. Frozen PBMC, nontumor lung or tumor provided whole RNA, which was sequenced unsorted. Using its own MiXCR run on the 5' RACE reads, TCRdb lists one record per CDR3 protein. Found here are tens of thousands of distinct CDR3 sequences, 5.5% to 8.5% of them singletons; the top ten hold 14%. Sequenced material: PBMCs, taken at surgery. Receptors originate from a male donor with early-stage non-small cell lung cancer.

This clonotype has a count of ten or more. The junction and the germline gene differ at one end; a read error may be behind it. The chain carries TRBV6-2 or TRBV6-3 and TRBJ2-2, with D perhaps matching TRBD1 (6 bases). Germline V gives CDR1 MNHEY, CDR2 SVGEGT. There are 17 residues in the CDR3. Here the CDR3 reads CASSPKQGFGSTRELFF. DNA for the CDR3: TGTGCCAGCAGCCCGAAGCAGGGGTTCGGTTCCACCCGGGAGCTGTTTTTT.

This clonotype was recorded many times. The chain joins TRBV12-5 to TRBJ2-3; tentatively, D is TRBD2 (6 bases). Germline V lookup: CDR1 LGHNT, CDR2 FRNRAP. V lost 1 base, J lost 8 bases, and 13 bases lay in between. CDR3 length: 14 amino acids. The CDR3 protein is CASGLASGQGTQYF. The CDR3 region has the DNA TGTGCTAGTGGTTTGGCCAGCGGGCAGGGTACGCAGTATTTT.

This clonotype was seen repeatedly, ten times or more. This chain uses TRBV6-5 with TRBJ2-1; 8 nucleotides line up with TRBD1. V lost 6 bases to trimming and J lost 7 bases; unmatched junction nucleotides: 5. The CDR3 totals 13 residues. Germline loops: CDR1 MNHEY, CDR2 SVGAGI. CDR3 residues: CASSGQGRNEQFF. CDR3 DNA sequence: TGTGCCAGCAGCGGACAGGGCAGAAATGAGCAGTTCTTC.

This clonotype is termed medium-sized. The CDR3 sequence is CSVGRTANNEQFF. The CDR3 DNA reads as TGCAGCGTTGGGCGGACAGCTAACAATGAGCAGTTCTTC. V gene TRBV29-1 combines with J gene TRBJ2-1, with D perhaps matching TRBD1 (6 bases). Trimming stripped 4 bases from V and 5 bases from J, with 12 bases between. The CDR3 length is 13 residues. Per the germline V gene, CDR1 is SQVTM and CDR2 is ANQGSEA.

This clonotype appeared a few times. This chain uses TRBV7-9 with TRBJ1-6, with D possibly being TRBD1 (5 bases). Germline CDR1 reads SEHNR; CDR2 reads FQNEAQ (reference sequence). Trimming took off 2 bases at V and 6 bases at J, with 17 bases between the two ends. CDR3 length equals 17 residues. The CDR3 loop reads CASSLSTQGTINSPLHF. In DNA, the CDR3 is TGTGCCAGCAGCTTATCTACTCAGGGAACTATTAATTCACCCCTCCACTTT.

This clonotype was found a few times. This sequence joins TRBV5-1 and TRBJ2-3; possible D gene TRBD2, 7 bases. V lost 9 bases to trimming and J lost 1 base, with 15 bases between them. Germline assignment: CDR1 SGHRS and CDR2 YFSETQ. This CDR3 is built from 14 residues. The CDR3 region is CATAPGGRTDTQYF. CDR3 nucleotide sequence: TGCGCCACCGCCCCGGGGGGCCGCACAGATACGCAGTATTTT.

In nucleotides, the CDR3 is TGTGCCATCAGCGCCTCCGGGCTTAGGGAGCAGCCCCAGCATTTT. Translation gives CAISASGLREQPQHF. This chain uses TRBV10-3 with TRBJ1-5; D unclear. The CDR3 is made up of 15 amino acids. Trimming left V 6 bases short and J 7 bases short, with 19 bases between. From germline, CDR1 is ENHRY and CDR2 SYGVKD.

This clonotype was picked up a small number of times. The CDR3 is CSARVTAMNTEAFF. DNA of the CDR3: TGCAGTGCTAGAGTCACAGCCATGAACACTGAAGCTTTCTTT. The chain carries TRBV20-1 and TRBJ1-1; unclear D gene. V gave up 1 base and J gave up 0 bases, with 9 bases separating them. Germline CDR1 DFQATT, CDR2 SNEGSKA (reference sequence). The CDR3 runs to 14 residues.

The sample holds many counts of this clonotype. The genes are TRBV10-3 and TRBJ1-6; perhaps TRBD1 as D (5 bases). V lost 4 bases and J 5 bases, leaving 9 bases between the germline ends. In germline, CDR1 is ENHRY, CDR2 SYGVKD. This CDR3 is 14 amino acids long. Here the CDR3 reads CAISVGQDNSPLHF. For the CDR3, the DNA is TGTGCCATCAGTGTCGGACAAGATAATTCACCCCTCCACTTT.

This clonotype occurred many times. The CDR3 DNA reads as TGTGCCAGCAGCTCATCTCCGGGACAGGGATACTACAATGAGCAGTTCTTC. This translates into CASSSSPGQGYYNEQFF. The chain recombines TRBV5-6 with TRBJ2-1; the match to TRBD1 covers 9 bases. The germline gives CDR1 SGHDT, CDR2 YYEEEE. The trim removed 3 bases at V and 3 bases at J, leaving 10 bases unmatched. CDR3 length: 17 residues.

The CDR3 is CSVEWLTNTEAFF. The CDR3 nucleotides are TGCAGCGTTGAGTGGCTGACGAACACTGAAGCTTTCTTT. The chain recombines TRBV29-1 with TRBJ1-1; D is unclear. CDR3 size: 13 residues. V shed 3 bases and J shed 1 base, with 9 bases lying between them. Germline V lookup: CDR1 SQVTM, CDR2 ANQGSEA.

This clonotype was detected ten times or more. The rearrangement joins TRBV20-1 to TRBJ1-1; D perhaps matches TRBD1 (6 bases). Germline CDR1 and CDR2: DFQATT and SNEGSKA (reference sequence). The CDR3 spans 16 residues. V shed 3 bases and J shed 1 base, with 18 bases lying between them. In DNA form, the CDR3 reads TGCAGTGCTAGTCGCAGGGGATCAATAAAGAACACTGAAGCTTTCTTT. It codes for CSASRRGSIKNTEAFF.

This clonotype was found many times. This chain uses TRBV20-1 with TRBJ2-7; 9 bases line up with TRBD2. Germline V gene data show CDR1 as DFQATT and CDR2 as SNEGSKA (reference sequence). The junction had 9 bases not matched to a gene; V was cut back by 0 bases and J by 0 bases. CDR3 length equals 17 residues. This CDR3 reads CSARDQGSGRSSYEQYF. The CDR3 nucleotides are TGCAGTGCTAGAGATCAGGGCAGCGGGAGGAGCTCCTACGAGCAGTACTTC.

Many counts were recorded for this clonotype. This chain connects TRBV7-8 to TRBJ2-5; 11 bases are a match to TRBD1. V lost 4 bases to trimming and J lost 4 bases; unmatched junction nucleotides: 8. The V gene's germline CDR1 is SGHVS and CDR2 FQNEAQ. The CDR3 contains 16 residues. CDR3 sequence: CASSSGWTGGRETQYF. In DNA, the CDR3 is TGTGCCAGCAGCTCGGGCTGGACAGGGGGCAGAGAGACCCAGTACTTC.

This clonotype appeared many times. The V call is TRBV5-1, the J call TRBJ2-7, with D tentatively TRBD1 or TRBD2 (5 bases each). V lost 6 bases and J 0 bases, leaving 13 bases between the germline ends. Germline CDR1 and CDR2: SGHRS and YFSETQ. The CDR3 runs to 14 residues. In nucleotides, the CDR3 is TGCGCCAGCACCCGGGACGCAAGCTCCTACGAGCAGTACTTC. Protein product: CASTRDASSYEQYF.

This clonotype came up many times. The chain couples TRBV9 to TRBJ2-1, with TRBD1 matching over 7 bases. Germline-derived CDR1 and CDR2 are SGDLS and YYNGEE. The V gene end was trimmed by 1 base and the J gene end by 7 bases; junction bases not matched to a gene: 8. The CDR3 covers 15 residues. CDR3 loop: CASSVLGTETNEQFF. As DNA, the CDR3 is TGTGCCAGCAGCGTACTCGGGACAGAGACTAATGAGCAGTTCTTC.

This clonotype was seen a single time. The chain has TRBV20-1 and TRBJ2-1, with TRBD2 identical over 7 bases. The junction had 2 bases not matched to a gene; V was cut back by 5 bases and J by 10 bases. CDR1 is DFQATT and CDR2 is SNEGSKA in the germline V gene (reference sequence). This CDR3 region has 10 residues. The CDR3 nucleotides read TGCAGTGCTGAGCGGGGCGAGCAGTTCTTC. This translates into CSAERGEQFF.

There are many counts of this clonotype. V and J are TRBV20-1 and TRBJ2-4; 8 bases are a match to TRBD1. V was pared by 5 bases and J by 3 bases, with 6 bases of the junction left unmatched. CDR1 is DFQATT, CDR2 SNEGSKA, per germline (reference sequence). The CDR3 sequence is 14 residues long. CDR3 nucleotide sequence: TGCAGTGCTCCCGGGACAGGCCTCAAAAACATTCAGTACTTC. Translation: CSAPGTGLKNIQYF.

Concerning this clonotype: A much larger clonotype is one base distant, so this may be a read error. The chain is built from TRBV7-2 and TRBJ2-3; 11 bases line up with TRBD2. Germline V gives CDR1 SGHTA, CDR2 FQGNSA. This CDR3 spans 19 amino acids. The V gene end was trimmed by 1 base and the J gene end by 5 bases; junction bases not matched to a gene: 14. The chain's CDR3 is CASSLGFGLAGGLVDTQYF. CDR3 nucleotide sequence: TGTGCCAGCAGCTTAGGGTTTGGGCTAGCGGGAGGATTGGTAGATACGCAGTATTTT.

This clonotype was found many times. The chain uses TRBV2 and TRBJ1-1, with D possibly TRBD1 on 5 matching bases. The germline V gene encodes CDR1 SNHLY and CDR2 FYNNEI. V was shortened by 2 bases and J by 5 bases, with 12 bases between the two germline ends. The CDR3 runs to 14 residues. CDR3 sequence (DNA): TGTGCCAGCAGTGAATTTGCACAGGCAACTGAAGCTTTCTTT. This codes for CASSEFAQATEAFF.

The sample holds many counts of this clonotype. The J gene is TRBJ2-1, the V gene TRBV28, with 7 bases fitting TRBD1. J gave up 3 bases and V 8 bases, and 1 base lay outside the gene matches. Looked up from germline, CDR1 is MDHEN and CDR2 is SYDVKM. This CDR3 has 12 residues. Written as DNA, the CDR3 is TGTGCCAGCGGACAGGTCTACAATGAGCAGTTCTTC. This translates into CASGQVYNEQFF.

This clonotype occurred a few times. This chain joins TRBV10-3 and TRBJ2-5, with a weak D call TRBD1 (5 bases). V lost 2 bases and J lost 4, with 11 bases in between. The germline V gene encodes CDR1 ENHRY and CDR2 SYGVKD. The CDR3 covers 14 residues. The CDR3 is CAISEGQGGETQYF. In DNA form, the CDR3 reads TGTGCCATCAGTGAGGGGCAGGGCGGAGAGACCCAGTACTTC.

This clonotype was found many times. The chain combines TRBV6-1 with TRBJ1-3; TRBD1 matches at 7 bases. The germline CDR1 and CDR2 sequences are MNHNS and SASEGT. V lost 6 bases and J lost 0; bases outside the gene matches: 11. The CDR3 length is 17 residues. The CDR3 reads CASSLMTGRYSGNTIYF. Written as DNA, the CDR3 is TGTGCCAGCAGCCTGATGACAGGGAGATACTCTGGAAACACCATATATTTT.

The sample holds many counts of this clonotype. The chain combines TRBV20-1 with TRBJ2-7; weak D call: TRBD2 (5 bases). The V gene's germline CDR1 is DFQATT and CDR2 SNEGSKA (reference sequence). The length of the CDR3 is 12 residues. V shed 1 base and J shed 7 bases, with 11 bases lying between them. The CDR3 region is CSARVGRDEQYF. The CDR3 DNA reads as TGCAGTGCTAGAGTAGGACGGGATGAGCAGTACTTC.

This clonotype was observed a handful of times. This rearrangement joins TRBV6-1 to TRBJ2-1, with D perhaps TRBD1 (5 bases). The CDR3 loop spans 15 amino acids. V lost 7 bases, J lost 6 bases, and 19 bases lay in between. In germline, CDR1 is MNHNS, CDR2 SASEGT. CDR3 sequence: CASTRQPDPTNEQFF. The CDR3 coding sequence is TGTGCCAGCACCAGACAGCCAGACCCCACCAATGAGCAGTTCTTC.

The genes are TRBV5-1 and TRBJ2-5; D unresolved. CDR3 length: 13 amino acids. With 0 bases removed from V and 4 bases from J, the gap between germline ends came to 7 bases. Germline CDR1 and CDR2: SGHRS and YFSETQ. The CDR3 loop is CASSLERVETQYF. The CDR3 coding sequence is TGCGCCAGCAGCTTGGAACGGGTAGAGACCCAGTACTTC.

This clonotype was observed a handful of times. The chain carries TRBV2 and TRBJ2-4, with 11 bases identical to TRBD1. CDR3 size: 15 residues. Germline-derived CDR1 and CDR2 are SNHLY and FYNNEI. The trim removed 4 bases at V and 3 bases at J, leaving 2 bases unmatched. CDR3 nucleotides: TGTGCCAGCAGTGGGACAGGGGGCAGCAAAAACATTCAGTACTTC. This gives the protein CASSGTGGSKNIQYF.

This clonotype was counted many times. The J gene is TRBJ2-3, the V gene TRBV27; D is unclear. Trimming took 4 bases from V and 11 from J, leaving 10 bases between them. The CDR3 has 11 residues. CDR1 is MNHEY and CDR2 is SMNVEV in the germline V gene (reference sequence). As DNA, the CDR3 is TGTGCCAGCAGTTCCTTCTGGGAGCAGTATTTT. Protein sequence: CASSSFWEQYF.

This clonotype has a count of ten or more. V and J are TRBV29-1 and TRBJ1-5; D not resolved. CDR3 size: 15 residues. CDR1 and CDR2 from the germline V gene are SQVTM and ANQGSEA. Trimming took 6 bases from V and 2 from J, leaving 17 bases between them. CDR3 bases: TGCAGCGTCATTATCGCGGGAAATGGCAATCAGCCCCAGCATTTT. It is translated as CSVIIAGNGNQPQHF.

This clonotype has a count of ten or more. CDR3 loop: CASNSQRGQYNEQFF. In DNA form, the CDR3 reads TGTGCCAGCAATTCCCAACGGGGACAGTACAATGAGCAGTTCTTC. This sequence joins TRBV5-6 and TRBJ2-1; 7 bases map to TRBD1. CDR3 length: 15 amino acids. The V gene end was trimmed by 6 bases and the J gene end by 4 bases; junction bases not matched to a gene: 10. CDR1 and CDR2 (germline): SGHDT, YYEEEE.

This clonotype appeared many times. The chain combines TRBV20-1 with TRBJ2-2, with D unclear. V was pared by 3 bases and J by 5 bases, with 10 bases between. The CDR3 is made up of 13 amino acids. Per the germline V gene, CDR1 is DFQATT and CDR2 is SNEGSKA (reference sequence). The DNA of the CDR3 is TGCAGTGCTAGGCCGGGTCCGACCGGGGAGCTGTTTTTT. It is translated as CSARPGPTGELFF.

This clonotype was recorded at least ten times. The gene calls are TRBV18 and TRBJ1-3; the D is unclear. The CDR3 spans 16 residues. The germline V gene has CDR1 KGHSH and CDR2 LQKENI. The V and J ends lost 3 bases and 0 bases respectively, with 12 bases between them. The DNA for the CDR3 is TGTGCCAGCTCACCGAGACTCCCGAGCTCTGGAAACACCATATATTTT. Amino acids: CASSPRLPSSGNTIYF.